This T cell receptor beta chain is drawn from a study of cytomegalovirus exposure and HLA in healthy donors. The V end lost 5 bases, the J end lost 1 base, and 9 bases lay between the germline ends. This CDR3 region has 13 residues. Germline V gene sequence: CDR1 SGHNT, CDR2 YENEEA. 60 Vbeta and 13 Jbeta primers were used in PCR. Repertoires were generated with immunoSEQ multiplex PCR, while TCRdb's copy carries only in-frame clones and drops some. Among approximately 220,000 clones listed, roughly 80% were seen once. This TCR derives from a girl aged 2 to 10 in good health and CMV-seronegative. Sequencing was done on a sample of PBMCs. The chain carries TRBV11-3 and TRBJ2-7; D not certain. CDR3 in amino acids: CASSLRGSYEQYF. The CDR3 nucleotides are TGTGCCAGCAGCCTACGAGGATCCTACGAGCAGTACTTC.